These 25 T cell receptor beta chains were all obtained from the same sample, sequenced in a study of T cell responses to AZD1222 COVID-19 vaccine. The data were produced by immunoSEQ multiplex PCR, yet TCRdb's version contains in-frame clones alone and is incomplete. Of about 85,000 clones listed, roughly nine tenths are singletons. Here the sequenced sample was peripheral blood, taken on day 0 of AZD1222 vaccination. The receptor set was obtained from an adult in good health.

The chain couples TRBV11-3 to TRBJ2-1; 8 positions agree with TRBD1. J lost 0 bases, V lost 5 bases, and 3 bases had no gene match. The V gene's germline CDR1 is SGHNT and CDR2 YENEEA. There are 15 residues in the CDR3. The CDR3 here is CASSPGGGSYNEQFF. CDR3 nucleotide sequence: TGTGCCAGCAGCCCAGGGGGCGGCTCCTACAATGAGCAGTTCTTC. The full variable domain, in which reference TRBV11-3 and TRBJ2-1 provide the parts outside the CDR3, is EAGVVQSPRYKIIEKKQPVAFWCNPISGHNTLYWYLQNLGQGPELLIRYENEEAVDDSQLPKDRFSAERLKGVDSTLKIQPAELGDSAVYLCASSPGGGSYNEQFFGPGTRLTVL.

The chain carries TRBV14 and TRBJ2-7; no definite D call. From germline, CDR1 is SGHDN and CDR2 FVKESK. Trimming cost V 0 bases and J 6 bases, with 9 bases left between them. The CDR3 runs to 13 residues. This CDR3 reads CASSQDPVTEQYF. In nucleotides, the CDR3 is TGTGCCAGCAGCCAAGATCCCGTCACCGAGCAGTACTTC. Based on the CDR3 plus reference TRBV14 and TRBJ2-7, the full variable domain is EAGVTQFPSHSVIEKGQTVTLRCDPISGHDNLYWYRRVMGKEIKFLLHFVKESKQDESGMPNNRFLAERTGGTYSTLKVQPAELEDSGVYFCASSQDPVTEQYFGPGTRLTVT.

The gene calls are TRBV5-6 and TRBJ2-1, with a possible D match to TRBD1 (6 bases). Trimming shortened V by 4 bases and J by 6 bases, and 20 bases separated the two germline ends. Germline CDR1 is SGHDT and CDR2 is YYEEEE. The CDR3 sequence is 16 residues long. The CDR3 coding sequence is TGTGCCAGCAGCCCCTCCGGACAGCGTCTCAGCAATGAGCAGTTCTTC. It translates to CASSPSGQRLSNEQFF.

The chain employs TRBV19 and TRBJ2-1; 10 positions match TRBD2. CDR1 and CDR2 from the germline V gene are LNHDA and SQIVND (reference sequence). The V and J ends lost 9 bases and 10 bases, in that order; junction bases with no gene match: 12. The CDR3 consists of 14 residues. This CDR3 reads CASRLAGSPAEQFF. The CDR3 nucleotides are TGTGCCAGCCGACTAGCGGGCTCGCCTGCGGAGCAGTTCTTC.

This chain joins TRBV2 and TRBJ1-5; D not certain. Germline lookup yields CDR1 SNHLY and CDR2 FYNNEI. CDR3 length equals 14 residues. Trimming stripped 4 bases from V and 1 base from J, with 8 bases between. The CDR3 loop is CASSVGRSNQPQHF. The CDR3 DNA is TGTGCCAGCAGTGTGGGCAGAAGCAATCAGCCCCAGCATTTT.

The chain recombines TRBV19 with TRBJ1-2; 9 positions match TRBD1. Germline V gene data show CDR1 as LNHDA and CDR2 as SQIVND (reference sequence). The CDR3 is made up of 14 amino acids. V was clipped by 9 bases and J by 2 bases; unmatched bases: 7. The CDR3 sequence is CASNRGLGNYGYTF. In nucleotides, the CDR3 is TGTGCCAGCAACAGGGGGCTTGGAAACTATGGCTACACCTTC.

The chain is built from TRBV19 and TRBJ2-5, with TRBD2 as a possible D gene (6 bases). Germline assignment: CDR1 LNHDA and CDR2 SQIVND (reference sequence). This CDR3 is 15 amino acids long. Trimming removed 5 bases from V and 4 bases from J, with 17 bases in between. CDR3 region: CASSLPGVALETQYF. The CDR3 DNA reads TGTGCCAGTAGTCTGCCGGGGGTAGCCTTAGAGACCCAGTACTTC.

V and J are TRBV19 and TRBJ2-5; D is unclear. Between the trimmed V and J ends, which lost 3 bases and 2 bases, there was a span of 10 bases. This CDR3 is 14 amino acids long. Germline CDR1 is LNHDA and CDR2 is SQIVND (reference sequence). The DNA of the CDR3 is TGTGCCAGTAGTATCTCGCGGCAACAAGAGACCCAGTACTTC. Protein: CASSISRQQETQYF.

This rearrangement joins TRBV6-5 to TRBJ1-1, with 8 bases lining up with TRBD1. This CDR3 has 15 residues. CDR1 and CDR2 (germline): MNHEY, SVGAGI. V lost 5 bases and J lost 2; bases outside the gene matches: 7. DNA for the CDR3: TGTGCCAGCAGTCCACAGGGGGACTTAAACACTGAAGCTTTCTTT. Its translation is CASSPQGDLNTEAFF.

The chain joins TRBV7-9 to TRBJ1-5; no clear D. V was pared by 2 bases and J by 4 bases, with 6 bases between. CDR3 size: 13 residues. Germline assignment: CDR1 SEHNR and CDR2 FQNEAQ (reference sequence). The DNA for the CDR3 is TGTGCCAGCAGCTTAACGGAAAATCAGCCCCAGCATTTT. It yields the protein CASSLTENQPQHF.

This rearrangement joins TRBV19 to TRBJ1-1, with 10 bases aligning to TRBD1. The V and J ends lost 0 bases and 0 bases, in that order; junction bases with no gene match: 10. The length of the CDR3 is 19 residues. Germline V gives CDR1 LNHDA, CDR2 SQIVND (reference sequence). CDR3 sequence (DNA): TGTGCCAGTAGTATAGACTTGACAGGGGGCGTCAGATTGAACACTGAAGCTTTCTTT. The encoded protein is CASSIDLTGGVRLNTEAFF.

The V and J genes are TRBV5-6 and TRBJ1-3; D not resolved. This CDR3 has 16 amino acids. The V end was cut by 4 bases, the J end by 3 bases, with 17 bases between. The germline CDR1 and CDR2 sequences are SGHDT and YYEEEE. CDR3 amino acids: CASSPEPGMDGNTIYF. In DNA, the CDR3 is TGTGCCAGCAGCCCCGAGCCGGGCATGGATGGAAACACCATATATTTT.

The table lists this clone with a few counts. This chain links TRBV3-1 (or the pseudogene TRBV3-2) with TRBJ1-2, with a tentative D call TRBD1 (5 bases). Looked up from germline, CDR1 is LGHDT and CDR2 is YNNKEL (reference sequence). V was cut by 4 bases and J by 5 bases, with 17 bases left in between. The CDR3 consists of 15 residues. This CDR3 reads CASSPRGGRGYGYTF. As DNA, the CDR3 is TGTGCCAGCAGCCCGCGGGGGGGTAGGGGATATGGCTACACCTTC.

The chain carries TRBV7-9 and TRBJ2-5, with 7 bases identical to TRBD2. CDR3 size: 14 residues. The germline gives CDR1 SEHNR, CDR2 FQNEAQ (reference sequence). Losses at the gene ends were 4 bases for V and 4 bases for J; bases not matched to a gene: 6. DNA for the CDR3: TGTGCCAGCAGCTCGGGGAGGGTGGGAGAGACCCAGTACTTC. Translating it yields CASSSGRVGETQYF.

The gene calls are TRBV19 and TRBJ2-1; D is tentatively TRBD1 or TRBD2 (5 bases each). Trimming removed 9 bases at V and 2 bases at J, with 11 bases between. This CDR3 is built from 13 residues. Germline V lookup: CDR1 LNHDA, CDR2 SQIVND (reference sequence). DNA for the CDR3: TGTGCCAGCCAAGAGGGGACCTACAATGAGCAGTTCTTC. This codes for CASQEGTYNEQFF. The whole variable domain, remainder taken from reference TRBV19 and TRBJ2-1, is DGGITQSPKYLFRKEGQNVTLSCEQNLNHDAMYWYRQDPGQGLRLIYYSQIVNDFQKGDIAEGYSVSREKKESFPLTVTSAQKNPTAFYLCASQEGTYNEQFFGPGTRLTVL.

V gene TRBV2 combines with J gene TRBJ1-4, with unresolved D. This CDR3 spans 15 amino acids. Germline V gene sequence: CDR1 SNHLY, CDR2 FYNNEI. V dropped 6 bases and J dropped 0 bases, with 11 bases sitting between them. The CDR3 loop reads CASSRILATNEKLFF. The CDR3 bases are TGTGCCAGCAGCCGGATACTGGCAACTAATGAAAAACTGTTTTTT.

The chain links TRBV19 to TRBJ1-3; TRBD1 matches at 8 bases. The V gene's germline CDR1 is LNHDA and CDR2 SQIVND (reference sequence). The CDR3 runs 16 residues. V lost 1 base, J lost 1 base, and 3 bases stayed unmatched. The CDR3 nucleotides read TGTGCCAGTAGTATAGGGACAGGGAGTTCTGGAAACACCATATATTTT. Protein: CASSIGTGSSGNTIYF. The full variable domain, its missing parts supplied by reference TRBV19 and TRBJ1-3, is DGGITQSPKYLFRKEGQNVTLSCEQNLNHDAMYWYRQDPGQGLRLIYYSQIVNDFQKGDIAEGYSVSREKKESFPLTVTSAQKNPTAFYLCASSIGTGSSGNTIYFGEGSWLTVV.

The chain recombines TRBV7-2 with TRBJ2-1; TRBD2 is a possible D gene (5 bases). Per the germline V gene, CDR1 is SGHTA and CDR2 is FQGNSA. The CDR3 contains 13 residues. The V end was cut by 4 bases, the J end by 10 bases, with 14 bases between. CDR3 protein: CASSSGPRGEQFF. The CDR3 DNA is TGTGCCAGCAGCTCCGGGCCCCGAGGGGAGCAGTTCTTC.

V is TRBV21-1 and J is TRBJ1-2; the table assigns TRBD1, which was not confirmed against the DNA. TRBV21-1 is a pseudogene segment. CDR3 length: 15 amino acids. The DNA for the CDR3 is TGTGCCAGCAGCACTAAGGGACAGGGAAACTATGGCTACACCTTC. Its translation is CASSTKGQGNYGYTF.

V gene TRBV5-1 combines with J gene TRBJ2-7; 8 positions match TRBD1. With 3 bases clipped from V and 0 bases from J, the junction kept 5 bases outside the gene matches. This CDR3 comprises 15 residues. Germline lookup yields CDR1 SGHRS and CDR2 YFSETQ. The CDR3: CASSSGQGNSYEQYF. The CDR3 nucleotides read TGCGCCAGCAGCTCCGGACAGGGAAACTCCTACGAGCAGTACTTC.

The J gene is TRBJ2-7, the V gene TRBV18; TRBD2 is a possible D gene (6 bases). V lost 6 bases and J 7 bases, leaving 16 bases between the germline ends. The CDR3 runs 13 residues. Germline-derived CDR1 and CDR2 are KGHSH and LQKENI. The CDR3 reads CASSQTDAGEQYF. DNA of the CDR3: TGTGCCAGCTCTCAAACAGATGCGGGAGAGCAGTACTTC.

This chain connects TRBV28 to TRBJ1-5; possibly TRBD1 for D (5 bases). With 2 bases removed from V and 0 bases from J, the gap between germline ends came to 11 bases. Germline V gives CDR1 MDHEN, CDR2 SYDVKM. This CDR3 region has 16 residues. CDR3 DNA sequence: TGTGCCAGCAGTTTAGCCCTAGGGGTTAGCAATCAGCCCCAGCATTTT. Amino acid sequence: CASSLALGVSNQPQHF.

The chain combines TRBV19 with TRBJ2-1; the match to TRBD1 covers 10 bases. The length of the CDR3 is 15 residues. V trimming: 6 bases; J trimming: 6 bases; junction bases outside the gene matches: 8. From germline, CDR1 is LNHDA and CDR2 SQIVND (reference sequence). The chain's CDR3 is CASRESGTGANEQFF. The DNA of the CDR3 is TGTGCCAGTAGGGAGTCCGGGACAGGGGCCAATGAGCAGTTCTTC.

The chain combines TRBV7-9 with TRBJ2-5; weak D call: TRBD1 (5 bases). V lost 1 base and J 1 base, leaving 10 bases between the germline ends. The CDR3 loop spans 15 amino acids. The germline V gene has CDR1 SEHNR and CDR2 FQNEAQ (reference sequence). The CDR3 here is CASSLGRQSQETQYF. The DNA for the CDR3 is TGTGCCAGCAGCTTAGGGCGACAGTCCCAAGAGACCCAGTACTTC.

The chain is built from TRBV7-8 and TRBJ1-6, with D hard to call. The V and J ends lost 7 bases and 4 bases respectively, with 14 bases between them. This CDR3 spans 15 amino acids. Germline lookup yields CDR1 SGHVS and CDR2 FQNEAQ. The CDR3 DNA is TGTGCCAGCACCCCATCGGTGAATTATAATTCACCCCTCCACTTT. Encoded protein: CASTPSVNYNSPLHF.